This TCR beta chain is drawn from a study of identical twins. TCRdb passed the 5' RACE reads through MiXCR, listing each CDR3 protein once. Among some 560,000 distinct CDR3 sequences, more than 9% were seen once, and the ten largest hold roughly 3%. Unmatched junction bases numbered 5, after V lost 2 bases and J lost 6 bases. The CDR3 extends over 14 amino acids. The germline V gene encodes CDR1 SGHRS and CDR2 YFSETQ. Findings and limits, study-wide: Conclusions came from cross-sectional statistical analysis, not from following the same donors. Reduced insertions were recorded for abundant cord blood beta clonotypes, with no such pattern in memory repertoires. Compared with models, monozygotic twins showed more out-of-frame TCR alpha sharing.

This clonotype was counted at least ten times. Its antigen is unknown. The sample was also reused in another study, on yellow fever vaccine responses in identical twins.

The chain combines TRBV5-1 with TRBJ2-1; 7 bases align to TRBD1. This sequence was found in a woman aged 18-30 years in good health. Sequences were obtained from PBMCs. The CDR3 DNA sequence: TGCGCCAGCAGCTTCACGACAGGGAGCAATGAGCAGTTCTTC. Its translation is CASSFTTGSNEQFF. The variable domain in full, completed from reference TRBV5-1 and TRBJ2-1, reads KAGVTQTPRYLIKTRGQQVTLSCSPISGHRSVSWYQQTPGQGLQFLFEYFSETQRNKGNFPGRFSGRQFSNSRSEMNVSTLELGDSALYLCASSFTTGSNEQFFGPGTRLTVL.